Presented here are 12 T cell receptor beta chains from one specimen sequenced in a study of T cells expressing NK-cell markers. TCRdb reprocessed the 5' RACE reads and reports one entry per CDR3 protein, with no DNA. Recorded for this sample: 350,000 to 400,000 distinct CDR3 sequences. The sample consisted of blood T cells: a sorted CD56 or NKG2C T cell subset, CD4+ or CD8+ T cells, or bulk PBMC T cells (not recorded which). These receptors were taken from a woman in her 50s in good health.

The rearrangement joins TRBV27 to TRBJ2-1; there is no DNA to check the TCRdb D call of TRBD2. The germline gives CDR1 MNHEY, CDR2 SMNVEV (reference sequence). The CDR3 sequence is 17 residues long. The CDR3 spells CASTRGLAGGPNNEQFF.

The chain uses TRBV28 and TRBJ2-1; TCRdb's D call of TRBD1 is untestable without DNA. This CDR3 has 14 residues. Germline V gives CDR1 MDHEN, CDR2 SYDVKM. The CDR3 region is CASSPPTGVNEQFF.

The genes are TRBV5-1 and TRBJ2-3; TCRdb's D call, TRBD2, is unchecked because there is no DNA. CDR1 SGHRS and CDR2 YFSETQ come from the germline V gene. There are 17 residues in the CDR3. CDR3 in amino acids: CASSLQTSGSVPDTQYF.

The chain uses TRBV6-2 or TRBV6-3 and TRBJ2-5; TCRdb calls TRBD2, which cannot be checked without DNA. CDR3 length equals 13 residues. Germline V lookup: CDR1 MNHEY, CDR2 SVGEGT. The CDR3 sequence is CASKRDFQETQYF.

The chain uses TRBV24-1 and TRBJ2-3; TCRdb gives TRBD2 as the D gene, but with no DNA this cannot be confirmed. The CDR3 spans 14 residues. Per the germline V gene, CDR1 is KGHDR and CDR2 is SFDVKD. The CDR3 is CATSGRTSTDTQYF.

The CDR3 loop is CATSDTTSGRSEQFF. The chain links TRBV24-1 to TRBJ2-1; TCRdb lists TRBD2, though no DNA is available to test this call. Germline lookup yields CDR1 KGHDR and CDR2 SFDVKD. The CDR3 spans 15 residues.

This sequence joins TRBV20-1 and TRBJ2-1; TCRdb designates TRBD2, a call that cannot be tested without DNA. This CDR3 has 19 amino acids. Germline lookup yields CDR1 DFQATT and CDR2 SNEGSKA (reference sequence). CDR3 region: CSARDRSSGRVSSYNEQFF.

This sequence joins TRBV20-1 and TRBJ2-5; the D gene TCRdb calls, TRBD2, cannot be checked with no DNA. Germline V CDR1 and CDR2: DFQATT, SNEGSKA (reference sequence). CDR3 length: 13 residues. CDR3 sequence reads: CASPRMVGETQYF.

The J gene is TRBJ2-2, the V gene TRBV3-1. The CDR3 sequence is 14 residues long. The germline V gene has CDR1 LGHDT and CDR2 YNNKEL (reference sequence). The CDR3 loop is CASSPTGLFGELFF.

This chain uses TRBV12-3 or TRBV12-4 with TRBJ2-7; TCRdb calls TRBD1, which cannot be checked without DNA. The CDR3 is 12 residues long. The CDR3 sequence is CASRFDSYEQYF.

V and J are TRBV12-3 or TRBV12-4 and TRBJ1-1; TCRdb's assignment of TRBD1 cannot be checked, as there is no DNA. The CDR3 is 14 residues long. Here the CDR3 reads CASSLVTGYTEAFF.

CDR3 protein: CASSSRDRPGYTF. This rearrangement joins TRBV11-2 to TRBJ1-2; the TCRdb D gene call, TRBD1, has no DNA to confirm it. Germline V gives CDR1 SGHAT, CDR2 FQNNGV. CDR3 size: 13 residues.